These T cell receptor beta chains were read from a single sample in a study of cytomegalovirus exposure and HLA in healthy donors. Some clones are missing from TCRdb's copy, which holds only in-frame ones; the method was immunoSEQ multiplex PCR. The sample records about 160,000 clones, 70% to 80% being singletons. Sequencing input: PBMCs. All receptors come from a man aged 40-49 years in good health and CMV-seronegative. Both conserved end residues are part of each CDR3. A D gene is named only where the DNA matches it firmly. The size entry is marked missing in some rows and otherwise reads once, few, many or a size class.

size: -; J: TRBJ2-5; length: 17; V: TRBV27; D: TRBD1; CDR3: CASSPNSPGQGRETQYF; DNA: TGTGCCAGCAGTCCAAACTCGCCGGGACAGGGGAGGGAGACCCAGTACTTC
size: -; J: TRBJ2-5; length: 16; V: TRBV9; D: TRBD1; CDR3: CASSRLGQASEETQYF; DNA: TGTGCCAGCTCACGACTCGGACAGGCTTCCGAAGAGACCCAGTACTTC
size: -; J: TRBJ2-2; length: 14; V: TRBV28; D: TRBD2; CDR3: CAATGTRNTGELFF; DNA: TGTGCCGCTACGGGGACTAGGAACACCGGGGAGCTGTTTTTT
size: -; J: TRBJ2-1; length: 15; V: TRBV6-5; D: TRBD2; CDR3: CATSITGTSNNEQFF; DNA: TGTGCCACCAGCATTACCGGGACTAGCAACAATGAGCAGTTCTTC
size: -; J: TRBJ2-7; length: 15; V: TRBV5-1; D: TRBD1; CDR3: CASSLTGGPSYEQYF; DNA: TGCGCCAGCAGCTTGACAGGGGGCCCTTCCTACGAGCAGTACTTC
size: few; J: TRBJ2-2; length: 15; V: TRBV2; D: TRBD2; CDR3: CASSVAGGESGELFF; DNA: TGTGCCAGCAGCGTAGCGGGAGGGGAGTCCGGGGAGCTGTTTTTT
size: once; J: TRBJ1-1; length: 15; V: TRBV5-1; D: TRBD1; CDR3: CASSSGGTGKTEAFF; DNA: TGCGCCAGCAGCTCGGGGGGGACAGGGAAGACTGAAGCTTTCTTT
size: once; J: TRBJ2-5; length: 15; V: TRBV7-9; D: -; CDR3: CASSLEGVAGETQYF; DNA: TGTGCCAGCAGCTTAGAGGGGGTGGCCGGAGAGACCCAGTACTTC
size: -; J: TRBJ2-3; length: 15; V: TRBV6-5; D: -; CDR3: CASSSRGGSTDTQYF; DNA: TGTGCCAGCAGCTCTCGAGGGGGAAGCACAGATACGCAGTATTTT
size: few; J: TRBJ2-4; length: 18; V: TRBV4-1; D: -; CDR3: CASSQGASLVSAKNSQYF; DNA: TGCGCCAGCAGCCAAGGAGCTAGCTTGGTCTCCGCCAAAAACAGTCAGTACTTC
size: -; J: TRBJ1-1; length: 13; V: TRBV19; D: -; CDR3: CASSVTENTEAFF; DNA: TGTGCCAGTAGTGTCACAGAGAACACTGAAGCTTTCTTT
size: few; J: TRBJ1-3; length: 14; V: TRBV19; D: -; CDR3: CASSIRDSGNTIYF; DNA: TGTGCCAGTAGTATACGGGACTCTGGAAACACCATATATTTT
size: -; J: TRBJ2-3; length: 16; V: TRBV10-3; D: -; CDR3: CAIRALGHSSTDTQYF; DNA: TGTGCCATCAGGGCCTTGGGCCACTCTAGCACAGATACGCAGTATTTT
size: -; J: TRBJ2-7; length: 15; V: TRBV2; D: -; CDR3: CASSGGRQGGYEQYF; DNA: TGTGCCAGCAGTGGTGGTAGGCAGGGGGGCTACGAGCAGTACTTC
size: once; J: TRBJ1-5; length: 15; V: TRBV2; D: -; CDR3: CASSAQGPGNQPQHF; DNA: TGTGCCAGCAGTGCCCAGGGGCCAGGCAATCAGCCCCAGCATTTT
size: -; J: TRBJ2-1; length: 15; V: TRBV7-3; D: TRBD2; CDR3: CASSLMLAGYNEQFF; DNA: TGTGCCAGCAGCTTAATGCTAGCGGGATACAATGAGCAGTTCTTC
size: -; J: TRBJ1-3; length: 12; V: TRBV28; D: -; CDR3: CASSFLGNTIYF; DNA: TGTGCCAGCAGTTTCCTTGGAAACACCATATATTTT